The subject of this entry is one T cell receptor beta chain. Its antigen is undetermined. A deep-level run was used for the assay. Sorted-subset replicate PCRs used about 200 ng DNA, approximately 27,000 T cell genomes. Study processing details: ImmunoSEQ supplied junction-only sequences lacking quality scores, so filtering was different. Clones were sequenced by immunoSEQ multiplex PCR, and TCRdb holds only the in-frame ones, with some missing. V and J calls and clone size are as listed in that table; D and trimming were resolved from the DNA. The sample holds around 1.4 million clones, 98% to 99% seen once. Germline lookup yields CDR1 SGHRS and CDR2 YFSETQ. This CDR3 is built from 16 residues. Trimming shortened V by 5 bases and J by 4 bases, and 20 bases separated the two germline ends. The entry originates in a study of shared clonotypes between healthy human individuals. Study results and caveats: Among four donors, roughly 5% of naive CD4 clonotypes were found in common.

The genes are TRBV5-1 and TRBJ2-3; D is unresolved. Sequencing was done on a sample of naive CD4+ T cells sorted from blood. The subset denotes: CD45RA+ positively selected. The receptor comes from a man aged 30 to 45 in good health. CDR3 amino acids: CASRPNPVAPPDTQYF. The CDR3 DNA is TGCGCCAGCAGGCCCAATCCAGTGGCTCCCCCAGATACGCAGTATTTT.